Presented here are 5 T cell receptor beta chains from one specimen sequenced in a study of blood T cell repertoires in COVID-19. Profiled with immunoSEQ multiplex PCR; TCRdb holds only in-frame clones, not every one. The table shows approximately 490,000 clones, with around 90% occurring only once. Sequenced material: PBMCs or T cells enriched from blood (not recorded which). The receptor set was obtained from a woman aged 18-29 years who had recovered from COVID-19.

The chain employs TRBV7-2 and TRBJ1-1, with D unclear. Looked up from germline, CDR1 is SGHTA and CDR2 is FQGNSA. Trimming removed 1 base at V and 3 bases at J, with 12 bases between. The CDR3 loop spans 15 amino acids. The CDR3 sequence is CASSLGAGDYTEAFF. The CDR3 DNA is TGTGCCAGCAGCTTAGGGGCAGGCGATTACACTGAAGCTTTCTTT.

The V gene is TRBV27, the J gene TRBJ1-3; possibly TRBD1 for D (6 bases). V was cut by 3 bases and J by 4 bases, with 16 bases left in between. The CDR3 spans 16 residues. The germline V gene has CDR1 MNHEY and CDR2 SMNVEV (reference sequence). CDR3 sequence (DNA): TGTGCCAGCAGTTTCACGGGGACAACTGCGGGAAACACCATATATTTT. Residues: CASSFTGTTAGNTIYF.

The chain carries TRBV12-3 or TRBV12-4 and TRBJ2-7, with TRBD2 as a possible D gene (6 bases). The CDR3 is 12 residues long. V was pared by 6 bases and J by 4 bases, with 10 bases between. The chain's CDR3 is CASRARGYEQYF. The CDR3 region has the DNA TGTGCCAGCAGGGCCCGGGGGTACGAGCAGTACTTC.

This chain links TRBV28 with TRBJ2-1; 10 bases line up with TRBD2. With 3 bases clipped from V and 4 bases from J, the junction kept 6 bases outside the gene matches. The CDR3 is made up of 16 amino acids. Germline lookup yields CDR1 MDHEN and CDR2 SYDVKM. CDR3 DNA: TGTGCCAGCAGTTTGAATAGCGGGGGGTTTTACAATGAGCAGTTCTTC. This codes for CASSLNSGGFYNEQFF.

J is TRBJ1-2 and V is TRBV30; no definite D call. Between the trimmed V and J ends, which lost 0 bases and 4 bases, there was a span of 9 bases. Germline CDR1 and CDR2: GTSNPN and SVGIG (reference sequence). The CDR3 runs to 13 residues. DNA of the CDR3: TGTGCCTGGAGTGTACAGTCAGCCTATGGCTACACCTTC. It translates to CAWSVQSAYGYTF.